This T cell receptor beta chain was found in a study of beta chain features in type 1 diabetes. Study-wide points: The naive, central memory and Treg TCRB repertoires showed an apparent similarity that was greater among patients than among healthy donors.

The whole isolated RNA underwent reverse transcription, so sequencing captured expressed TCRB transcripts. About 3.7 million reads per sample were averaged for naive, central memory and regulatory samples. Only in-frame clones appear in the TCRdb table, and some are missing; sequencing was by immunoSEQ multiplex PCR. The profile shows 140,000 to 150,000 clones, about 10% of them singletons. Blood was drawn once from each donor into heparinised tubes. The draws averaged about 0.11 L. Sorting that relied on CD45RO/CCR7/CD25/CD127/CD95/CD27 yielded CD4+ naive, central memory, regulatory and stem cell-like memory cells. Comment on this clone: The antigen is unknown.

CDR1 and CDR2 from the germline V gene are SEHNR and FQNEAQ (reference sequence). The trim removed 1 base at V and 6 bases at J, leaving 3 bases unmatched. This CDR3 spans 14 amino acids. The TCR sequence derives from a man aged 18-30 years in good health. This sequence joins TRBV7-9 and TRBJ2-3, with 8 bases that match TRBD1. The specimen was naive CD4+ T cells from blood. CDR3 protein: CASSLDTGGDTQYF. CDR3 DNA sequence: TGTGCCAGCAGCTTAGACACAGGGGGGGATACGCAGTATTTT.